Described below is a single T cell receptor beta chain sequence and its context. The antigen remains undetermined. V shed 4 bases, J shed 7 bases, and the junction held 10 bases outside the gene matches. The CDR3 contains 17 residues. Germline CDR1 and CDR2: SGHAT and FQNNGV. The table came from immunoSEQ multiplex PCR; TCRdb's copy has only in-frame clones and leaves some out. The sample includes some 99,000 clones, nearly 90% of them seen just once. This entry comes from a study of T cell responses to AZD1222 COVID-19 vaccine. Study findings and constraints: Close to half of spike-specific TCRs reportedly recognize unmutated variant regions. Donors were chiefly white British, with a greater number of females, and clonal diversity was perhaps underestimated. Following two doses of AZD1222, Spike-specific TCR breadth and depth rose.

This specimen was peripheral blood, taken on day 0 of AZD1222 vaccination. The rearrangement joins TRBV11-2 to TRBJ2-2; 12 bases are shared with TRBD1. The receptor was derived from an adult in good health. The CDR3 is CASSSRPGQGANGELFF. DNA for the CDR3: TGTGCCAGCAGCTCACGACCGGGACAGGGGGCCAACGGGGAGCTGTTTTTT.